The sequence of this T cell receptor (beta chain) was determined in a study of blood T cell repertoires in COVID-19. Study details: There were acute and convalescent COVID-19 samples, and they came from the United States, Italy and Spain.

Per germline, CDR1 SGHTA and CDR2 FQGNSA. Losses at the gene ends were 1 base for V and 9 bases for J; bases not matched to a gene: 14. The CDR3 is 16 amino acids. Generated by immunoSEQ multiplex PCR, the TCRdb table keeps only in-frame clones and is missing some. The sample includes about 400,000 clones, roughly 90% of them seen just once. This receptor was identified in a woman aged 40 to 50 with acute COVID-19. Material: PBMCs or T cells enriched from blood (not recorded which). The V and J genes are TRBV7-2 and TRBJ1-2, with 7 bases aligning to TRBD1. CDR3 region: CASSLDSGTAHSRYTF. The CDR3 coding sequence is TGTGCCAGCAGCTTAGACTCCGGGACAGCCCATTCCCGCTACACCTTC. Full variable domain (missing parts from reference TRBV7-2 and TRBJ1-2): GAGVSQSPSNKVTEKGKDVELRCDPISGHTALYWYRQSLGQGLEFLIYFQGNSAPDKSGLPSDRFSAERTGGSVSTLTIQRTQQEDSAVYLCASSLDSGTAHSRYTFGSGTRLTVV.